Below, 14 T cell receptor beta chains from the same sample are listed, as sequenced in a study of cytomegalovirus exposure and HLA in healthy donors. The PCR ran on 60 Vbeta and 13 Jbeta primers. Method: immunoSEQ multiplex PCR; TCRdb's copy keeps in-frame clones and lacks some. This sample carries under 200,000 clones, roughly 13% of them seen once, and the ten largest clones take less than 8.5%. Sequenced material: PBMCs. These receptors were collected from a man aged 45 to 65 in good health and CMV-seropositive.

V gene TRBV10-3 combines with J gene TRBJ1-3; D gene unclear. V lost 3 bases, J lost 0 bases, and 9 bases lay in between. The CDR3 loop spans 15 amino acids. The germline V gene encodes CDR1 ENHRY and CDR2 SYGVKD. The CDR3 protein is CAISDGLLSGNTIYF. The CDR3 DNA reads TGTGCCATCAGTGACGGGTTACTCTCTGGAAACACCATATATTTT.

This clone has just a few counts. The rearrangement links TRBV5-5 to TRBJ2-2; tentatively, D is TRBD2 (6 bases). The CDR3 consists of 16 residues. Trimming cost V 5 bases and J 0 bases, with 14 bases left between them. The germline V gene encodes CDR1 SGHKS and CDR2 YYEKEE (reference sequence). CDR3 sequence reads: CASRLPGTANTGELFF. Here the CDR3 DNA reads TGTGCCAGCAGACTCCCCGGGACTGCGAACACCGGGGAGCTGTTTTTT. Full variable domain (remainder filled in from reference TRBV5-5 and TRBJ2-2): DAGVTQSPTHLIKTRGQQVTLRCSPISGHKSVSWYQQVLGQGPQFIFQYYEKEERGRGNFPDRFSARQFPNYSSELNVNALLLGDSALYLCASRLPGTANTGELFFGEGSRLTVL.

V gene TRBV11-3 combines with J gene TRBJ2-5; 8 bases are a match to TRBD2. Germline V gene data show CDR1 as SGHNT and CDR2 as YENEEA. This CDR3 has 14 residues. V lost 7 bases and J lost 7; bases outside the gene matches: 11. The CDR3 DNA sequence: TGTGCCAGCAACCCGGGTAGCGGGGAGGCGACCCAGTACTTC. Amino acid sequence: CASNPGSGEATQYF.

There are a few counts of this clone. The chain employs TRBV6-5 and TRBJ2-5; D is unresolved. The CDR3 length is 12 residues. The germline CDR1 and CDR2 sequences are MNHEY and SVGAGI. The ends were cut back, 2 bases at V and 7 bases at J, with 8 bases in the middle. The CDR3 spells CASSYRGGTQYF. CDR3 DNA: TGTGCCAGCAGTTACCGCGGTGGGACCCAGTACTTC.

This clone was counted between two and nine times. The chain carries TRBV5-1 and TRBJ2-2; D gene unclear. Germline V gene data show CDR1 as SGHRS and CDR2 as YFSETQ. This CDR3 is 14 amino acids long. Trimming took 0 bases from V and 6 from J, leaving 9 bases between them. DNA for the CDR3: TGCGCCAGCAGCTTGGATGCCACGGCCGGGGAGCTGTTTTTT. This gives the protein CASSLDATAGELFF.

This clone was counted only a few times. The genes are TRBV5-6 and TRBJ2-7, with 9 bases identical to TRBD1. The CDR3 covers 16 residues. Trimming at V came to 2 bases and at J to 2 bases, leaving 8 bases not matched to a gene. Germline V gene sequence: CDR1 SGHDT, CDR2 YYEEEE. CDR3 DNA: TGTGCCAGCAGCTTTGATGGACAGGGGTACCCCTACGAGCAGTACGTC. This sequence encodes CASSFDGQGYPYEQYV.

Note on this clone: A single base separates this from a much larger clone, so it may be a read error. The chain carries TRBV5-4 and TRBJ1-1, with D uncertain. The germline V and J ends were trimmed by 1 base and 0 bases, with 4 bases remaining between them. Germline V gene lookup returns CDR1 SGHNT and CDR2 YYREEE (reference sequence). The CDR3 loop spans 13 amino acids. Here the CDR3 reads CASSLTVNTEAFF. The CDR3 DNA follows: TGTGCCAGCAGCTTGACAGTGAACACTGAAGCTTTCTTT.

This clone occurred a few times. The chain combines TRBV9 with TRBJ2-3; 7 bases are shared with TRBD2. V dropped 1 base and J dropped 1; count of bases not matched to a gene: 6. The CDR3 spans 16 residues. In germline, CDR1 is SGDLS, CDR2 YYNGEE. CDR3 region: CASSVNAGEGTDTQYF. DNA of the CDR3: TGTGCCAGCAGCGTAAATGCGGGGGAGGGCACAGATACGCAGTATTTT.

The chain combines TRBV11-2 with TRBJ2-5; 7 bases line up with TRBD1. The CDR3 contains 13 residues. V lost 5 bases and J lost 6; bases outside the gene matches: 6. Germline CDR1 reads SGHAT; CDR2 reads FQNNGV. CDR3 amino acids: CASSILQGKTQYF. For the CDR3, the DNA is TGTGCCAGCAGCATCTTACAGGGGAAGACCCAGTACTTC. The variable domain in full, completed from reference TRBV11-2 and TRBJ2-5, reads EAGVAQSPRYKIIEKRQSVAFWCNPISGHATLYWYQQILGQGPKLLIQFQNNGVVDDSQLPKDRFSAERLKGVDSTLKIQPAKLEDSAVYLCASSILQGKTQYFGPGTRLLVL.

There are a few counts of this clone. This chain uses TRBV5-4 with TRBJ1-2; TRBD1 aligns across 9 bases. Germline lookup yields CDR1 SGHNT and CDR2 YYREEE (reference sequence). This CDR3 is 14 amino acids long. After removal of 4 bases from V and 8 bases from J, the junction contained 9 bases not matched to a gene. The CDR3 here is CASSDRQGVGGYTF. CDR3 bases: TGTGCCAGCAGCGATAGACAGGGGGTAGGCGGCTACACCTTC.

V usage is TRBV30 and J usage is TRBJ1-2; tentatively, D is TRBD1 (5 bases). The V end lost 0 bases, the J end lost 8 bases, and 13 bases lay between the germline ends. CDR1 is GTSNPN, CDR2 SVGIG, per germline (reference sequence). The CDR3 sequence is 13 residues long. CDR3 coding DNA: TGTGCCTGGAGTGTAGACAGAAATGGGGGCTACACCTTC. Encoded protein: CAWSVDRNGGYTF.

This clone was counted between two and nine times. The chain uses TRBV13 and TRBJ2-7, with 7 positions matching TRBD2. The CDR3 is 15 amino acids. The germline CDR1 and CDR2 sequences are PRHDT and FYEKMQ (reference sequence). V lost 0 bases, J lost 0 bases, and 2 bases stayed unmatched. CDR3 residues: CASSLGRGSSYEQYV. The DNA of the CDR3 is TGTGCCAGCAGCTTAGGGCGGGGGAGCTCCTACGAGCAGTACGTC.

CDR3: CASSRPGGSSYEQYV. The CDR3 nucleotides read TGTGCCAGCAGCCGGCCGGGCGGGAGCTCCTACGAGCAGTACGTC. This chain connects TRBV5-6 to TRBJ2-7; 7 bases align to TRBD2. Germline CDR1 reads SGHDT; CDR2 reads YYEEEE. This CDR3 contains 15 residues. V was clipped by 4 bases and J by 0 bases; unmatched bases: 7.

The table lists this clone with a few counts. V gene TRBV11-2 combines with J gene TRBJ2-3; no clear D. This CDR3 is built from 15 residues. From germline, CDR1 is SGHAT and CDR2 FQNNGV. Trimming cost V 0 bases and J 0 bases, with 7 bases left between them. Here the CDR3 reads CASSLDRTSTDTQYF. In DNA form, the CDR3 reads TGTGCCAGCAGCTTAGATCGTACTAGCACAGATACGCAGTATTTT.